This T cell receptor (beta chain) was profiled in a study of memory CD8 T cells in hepatitis C reinfection. Time point reported: peak reinfection, 3 to 8 weeks after reinfection detection. No in vitro expansion preceded TCR sequencing of the sorted cells. Measured with immunoSEQ multiplex PCR; TCRdb has only the in-frame clones, and not every one. The sample includes around 47,000 clones, 85% to 90% seen only once; the top ten take around 1.2%. CDR1 and CDR2 from the germline V gene are MNHEY and SVGAGI. V dropped 0 bases and J dropped 12 bases, with 9 bases sitting between them. The CDR3 covers 13 residues.

This clonotype originated in a man younger than 35 with hepatitis C virus infection. The V and J genes are TRBV6-5 and TRBJ1-6; D is ambiguous. The specimen was naive CD8+ T cells sorted from blood. In nucleotides, the CDR3 is TGTGCCAGCAGTTACTCACCTGCGGTACCCCTCCACTTT. It specifies CASSYSPAVPLHF.